Listed below are T cell receptor beta chains from one sample, sequenced in a study of T cell responses to AZD1222 COVID-19 vaccine. Produced via immunoSEQ multiplex PCR; TCRdb's table is partial and in-frame only. The sample includes 100,000 or so clones, around 76% of them seen just once. Specimen: peripheral blood, collected on day 0 of AZD1222 vaccination. Receptors were obtained from an adult in good health. CDR3s include the opening cysteine and the closing phenylalanine or tryptophan. Each record gives: J gene, D gene, V gene, clone size, CDR3 protein, CDR3 DNA. The D gene is left open where the match is weak. For some rows the clone size is stated as once, few or many, or as a class when expanded; others skip it.

j_gene: TRBJ2-3; d_gene: NA; v_gene: TRBV4-2; abundance: NA; CDR3aa: CASSQLGASTDTQYF; CDR3nt: TGTGCCAGCAGCCAATTAGGTGCTAGCACAGATACGCAGTATTTT
j_gene: TRBJ2-7; d_gene: NA; v_gene: TRBV7-8; abundance: NA; CDR3aa: CASSLVLGLYEQYF; CDR3nt: TGTGCCAGCAGCTTAGTTTTGGGGCTCTACGAGCAGTACTTC
j_gene: TRBJ2-3; d_gene: NA; v_gene: TRBV7-2; abundance: NA; CDR3aa: CASSPLQDTQYF; CDR3nt: TGTGCCAGCAGCCCCCTTCAAGATACGCAGTATTTT
j_gene: TRBJ1-4; d_gene: NA; v_gene: TRBV6-2/TRBV6-3; abundance: NA; CDR3aa: CASSYIQGNEKLFF; CDR3nt: TGTGCCAGCAGTTATATCCAGGGGAATGAAAAACTGTTTTTT
j_gene: TRBJ1-6; d_gene: NA; v_gene: TRBV2; abundance: NA; CDR3aa: CASSAVGDNSPLHF; CDR3nt: TGTGCCAGCAGTGCAGTAGGGGACAATTCACCCCTCCACTTT
j_gene: TRBJ1-1; d_gene: NA; v_gene: TRBV6-5; abundance: once; CDR3aa: CASSRGGGTEAFF; CDR3nt: TGTGCCAGCAGCCGGGGGGGAGGAACTGAAGCTTTCTTT
j_gene: TRBJ1-2; d_gene: TRBD1; v_gene: TRBV10-1; abundance: once; CDR3aa: CASRSRDRGQGANYGYTF; CDR3nt: TGCGCCAGCAGAAGCCGGGACAGGGGACAGGGGGCGAACTATGGCTACACCTTC
j_gene: TRBJ1-4; d_gene: NA; v_gene: TRBV30; abundance: NA; CDR3aa: CAWSGTPSGEKLFF; CDR3nt: TGTGCCTGGAGCGGGACCCCTAGCGGGGAAAAACTGTTTTTT
j_gene: TRBJ1-3; d_gene: NA; v_gene: TRBV9; abundance: NA; CDR3aa: CASSVEATAYSGNTIYF; CDR3nt: TGTGCCAGCAGCGTAGAGGCGACAGCCTACTCTGGAAACACCATATATTTT
j_gene: TRBJ2-4; d_gene: NA; v_gene: TRBV23-1; abundance: NA; CDR3aa: CASVPVGLEAKNIQYF; CDR3nt: TGCGCCAGCGTTCCCGTTGGATTGGAGGCCAAAAACATTCAGTACTTC
j_gene: TRBJ2-5; d_gene: NA; v_gene: TRBV12-3/TRBV12-4; abundance: NA; CDR3aa: CASSFGRQETQYF; CDR3nt: TGTGCCAGCAGTTTCGGCCGGCAAGAGACCCAGTACTTC
j_gene: TRBJ2-7; d_gene: NA; v_gene: TRBV30; abundance: NA; CDR3aa: CACLKGAYEQYF; CDR3nt: TGTGCCTGCCTGAAAGGAGCCTACGAGCAGTACTTC
j_gene: TRBJ2-1; d_gene: NA; v_gene: TRBV19; abundance: NA; CDR3aa: CASSSPRGGSYNEQFF; CDR3nt: TGTGCCAGTAGCTCCCCTAGGGGGGGGTCCTACAATGAGCAGTTCTTC
j_gene: TRBJ2-3; d_gene: NA; v_gene: TRBV9; abundance: NA; CDR3aa: CASSVMSGSDTQYF; CDR3nt: TGTGCCAGCAGCGTAATGAGCGGGTCAGATACGCAGTATTTT
j_gene: TRBJ1-2; d_gene: NA; v_gene: TRBV18; abundance: NA; CDR3aa: CASSPGSRGGFGYTF; CDR3nt: TGTGCCAGCTCACCAGGAAGCAGGGGCGGCTTTGGCTACACCTTC
j_gene: TRBJ1-2; d_gene: NA; v_gene: TRBV2; abundance: NA; CDR3aa: CASSEQGTSSYGYTF; CDR3nt: TGTGCCAGCAGTGAACAAGGGACATCGTCCTATGGCTACACCTTC
j_gene: TRBJ2-2; d_gene: TRBD1; v_gene: TRBV29-1; abundance: NA; CDR3aa: CSVKWVGGRTGELFF; CDR3nt: TGCAGCGTTAAGTGGGTAGGGGGCCGCACCGGGGAGCTGTTTTTT
j_gene: TRBJ2-3; d_gene: NA; v_gene: TRBV10-3; abundance: NA; CDR3aa: CAISGTGTTDTQYF; CDR3nt: TGTGCCATCAGCGGTACGGGCACTACAGATACGCAGTATTTT
j_gene: TRBJ1-2; d_gene: NA; v_gene: TRBV2; abundance: NA; CDR3aa: CASSESVPRGYTF; CDR3nt: TGTGCCAGCAGTGAATCGGTCCCTCGGGGCTACACCTTC
j_gene: TRBJ2-7; d_gene: TRBD1; v_gene: TRBV2; abundance: NA; CDR3aa: CASSVGGQGFYEQYF; CDR3nt: TGTGCCAGCAGTGTAGGGGGACAGGGGTTCTACGAGCAGTACTTC
j_gene: TRBJ2-1; d_gene: NA; v_gene: TRBV3-1/TRBV3-2; abundance: NA; CDR3aa: CASSPSGTFYNEQFF; CDR3nt: TGTGCCAGCAGTCCAAGCGGAACTTTCTACAATGAGCAGTTCTTC
j_gene: TRBJ1-2; d_gene: NA; v_gene: TRBV27; abundance: NA; CDR3aa: CASRTGLFYGYTF; CDR3nt: TGTGCCAGCAGGACAGGCTTGTTCTATGGCTACACCTTC
j_gene: TRBJ1-2; d_gene: NA; v_gene: TRBV5-4; abundance: NA; CDR3aa: CASSLPQRTRSKPLGGYTF; CDR3nt: TGTGCCAGCAGCCTACCTCAGCGGACGAGGTCAAAACCCCTGGGAGGCTACACCTTC
j_gene: TRBJ2-4; d_gene: NA; v_gene: TRBV13; abundance: NA; CDR3aa: CASSTPGLAKNIQYF; CDR3nt: TGTGCCAGCAGCACACCAGGGTTAGCCAAAAACATTCAGTACTTC
j_gene: TRBJ2-7; d_gene: NA; v_gene: TRBV23-1; abundance: NA; CDR3aa: CASSKVRWEEQATVYEQYF; CDR3nt: TGCGCCAGCAGCAAAGTACGGTGGGAGGAGCAGGCCACCGTCTACGAGCAGTACTTC
j_gene: TRBJ2-3; d_gene: TRBD2; v_gene: TRBV6-2/TRBV6-3; abundance: NA; CDR3aa: CASSYERGSTDTQYF; CDR3nt: TGTGCCAGCAGTTACGAGCGGGGGAGCACAGATACGCAGTATTTT
j_gene: TRBJ1-2; d_gene: NA; v_gene: TRBV29-1; abundance: NA; CDR3aa: CSVLRGAGVNYGYTF; CDR3nt: TGCAGCGTTTTACGTGGGGCAGGGGTTAACTATGGCTACACCTTC
j_gene: TRBJ1-2; d_gene: NA; v_gene: TRBV10-2; abundance: NA; CDR3aa: CASSEWTLYGYTF; CDR3nt: TGCGCCAGCAGTGAGTGGACCCTCTATGGCTACACCTTC
j_gene: TRBJ1-2; d_gene: NA; v_gene: TRBV30; abundance: many; CDR3aa: CAWSVGGAYTF; CDR3nt: TGTGCCTGGAGTGTAGGAGGGGCCTACACCTTC
j_gene: TRBJ2-3; d_gene: TRBD2; v_gene: TRBV20-1; abundance: NA; CDR3aa: CSASSSGGAFTQYF; CDR3nt: TGCAGTGCTAGTTCTAGCGGGGGGGCGTTTACGCAGTATTTT
j_gene: TRBJ2-1; d_gene: NA; v_gene: TRBV5-4; abundance: NA; CDR3aa: CAVLGRASNEQFF; CDR3nt: TGTGCCGTCCTGGGTCGGGCCAGCAATGAGCAGTTCTTC
j_gene: TRBJ1-2; d_gene: TRBD1; v_gene: TRBV7-6; abundance: few; CDR3aa: CASSLDRDYGYTF; CDR3nt: TGTGCCAGCAGCCTCGACAGGGACTATGGCTACACCTTC
j_gene: TRBJ2-1; d_gene: NA; v_gene: TRBV10-1; abundance: NA; CDR3aa: CASSGSEEGYNEQFF; CDR3nt: TGCGCCAGCAGTGGATCCGAGGAAGGTTACAATGAGCAGTTCTTC
j_gene: TRBJ1-1; d_gene: NA; v_gene: TRBV10-2; abundance: NA; CDR3aa: CASSEWTVTEAFF; CDR3nt: TGCGCCAGCAGTGAGTGGACAGTTACTGAAGCTTTCTTT
j_gene: TRBJ2-1; d_gene: NA; v_gene: TRBV30; abundance: NA; CDR3aa: CAWSDLREQFF; CDR3nt: TGTGCCTGGAGCGATTTGAGGGAGCAGTTCTTC
j_gene: TRBJ2-2; d_gene: NA; v_gene: TRBV14; abundance: NA; CDR3aa: CASSQAGHYTGELFF; CDR3nt: TGTGCCAGCAGCCAGGCAGGTCATTACACCGGGGAGCTGTTTTTT
j_gene: TRBJ1-2; d_gene: TRBD1; v_gene: TRBV4-3; abundance: NA; CDR3aa: CASSQDGQGADGYTF; CDR3nt: TGCGCCAGCAGCCAAGACGGACAGGGGGCGGATGGCTACACCTTC
j_gene: TRBJ1-2; d_gene: NA; v_gene: TRBV4-2; abundance: NA; CDR3aa: CASSQDRLRSQGVYGYTF; CDR3nt: TGTGCCAGCAGCCAAGATCGTCTAAGGAGCCAGGGCGTCTATGGCTACACCTTC
j_gene: TRBJ1-1; d_gene: NA; v_gene: TRBV6-1; abundance: NA; CDR3aa: CASSEAVVTMNTEAFF; CDR3nt: TGTGCCAGCAGTGAAGCTGTAGTAACGATGAACACTGAAGCTTTCTTT
j_gene: TRBJ2-5; d_gene: TRBD2; v_gene: TRBV7-8; abundance: NA; CDR3aa: CASSLVGVPGRGETQYF; CDR3nt: TGTGCCAGCAGCTTAGTCGGGGTACCGGGGAGGGGTGAGACCCAGTACTTC
j_gene: TRBJ2-7; d_gene: NA; v_gene: TRBV2; abundance: NA; CDR3aa: CASRELYEQYF; CDR3nt: TGTGCCAGCAGGGAATTATACGAGCAGTACTTC
j_gene: TRBJ1-1; d_gene: TRBD1; v_gene: TRBV29-1; abundance: NA; CDR3aa: CSVSGGPEAFF; CDR3nt: TGCAGCGTTTCAGGGGGCCCTGAAGCTTTCTTT
j_gene: TRBJ1-1; d_gene: TRBD1; v_gene: TRBV10-3; abundance: few; CDR3aa: CAIKGQVSEAFF; CDR3nt: TGTGCCATCAAGGGACAGGTCAGTGAAGCTTTCTTT
j_gene: TRBJ1-4; d_gene: NA; v_gene: TRBV3-1/TRBV3-2; abundance: NA; CDR3aa: CASSATVGGPNEKLFF; CDR3nt: TGTGCCAGCAGCGCAACGGTAGGAGGGCCTAATGAAAAACTGTTTTTT
j_gene: TRBJ2-7; d_gene: NA; v_gene: TRBV5-1; abundance: NA; CDR3aa: CASSLSGYEQYF; CDR3nt: TGCGCCAGCAGCTTGTCCGGCTACGAGCAGTACTTC
j_gene: TRBJ1-2; d_gene: NA; v_gene: TRBV4-3; abundance: NA; CDR3aa: CASRKVWTGGAGYTF; CDR3nt: TGCGCCAGCAGAAAGGTTTGGACGGGTGGAGCTGGCTACACCTTC
j_gene: TRBJ1-3; d_gene: NA; v_gene: TRBV6-1; abundance: NA; CDR3aa: CASSEGFAGGNTIYF; CDR3nt: TGTGCCAGCAGTGAAGGATTCGCAGGTGGAAACACCATATATTTT
j_gene: TRBJ1-2; d_gene: TRBD1; v_gene: TRBV9; abundance: NA; CDR3aa: CASSAGTGPGRGYTF; CDR3nt: TGTGCCAGCAGCGCGGGGACAGGGCCGGGCCGTGGCTACACCTTC
j_gene: TRBJ1-6; d_gene: NA; v_gene: TRBV5-1; abundance: NA; CDR3aa: CASSLAGTPDSPLHF; CDR3nt: TGCGCCAGCAGCTTGGCCGGGACACCCGATTCACCCCTCCACTTT
j_gene: TRBJ2-5; d_gene: TRBD2; v_gene: TRBV5-1; abundance: once; CDR3aa: CASSHRTSGGKETQYF; CDR3nt: TGCGCCAGCAGCCACAGGACTAGCGGGGGGAAAGAGACCCAGTACTTC
j_gene: TRBJ1-1; d_gene: NA; v_gene: TRBV5-1; abundance: few; CDR3aa: CASSPGPANTEAFF; CDR3nt: TGCGCCAGCAGCCCAGGACCTGCGAACACTGAAGCTTTCTTT
j_gene: TRBJ1-1; d_gene: TRBD1; v_gene: TRBV18; abundance: few; CDR3aa: CASSPQTGGGNTEAFF; CDR3nt: TGTGCCAGCTCACCACAGACAGGGGGCGGGAACACTGAAGCTTTCTTT
j_gene: TRBJ2-5; d_gene: NA; v_gene: TRBV5-1; abundance: NA; CDR3aa: CASSLEAGEETQYF; CDR3nt: TGCGCCAGCAGCTTGGAAGCGGGTGAAGAGACCCAGTACTTC
j_gene: TRBJ1-2; d_gene: NA; v_gene: TRBV7-3; abundance: NA; CDR3aa: CASSRGGPSNLYGYTF; CDR3nt: TGTGCCAGCAGCCGAGGCGGGCCCTCGAATCTATATGGCTACACCTTC
j_gene: TRBJ1-1; d_gene: NA; v_gene: TRBV10-3; abundance: NA; CDR3aa: CAISGVGGTEAFF; CDR3nt: TGTGCCATCAGTGGGGTAGGGGGCACTGAAGCTTTCTTT
j_gene: TRBJ2-7; d_gene: NA; v_gene: TRBV4-1; abundance: NA; CDR3aa: CASSPWGGMTGDRYEQYF; CDR3nt: TGCGCCAGCAGCCCTTGGGGGGGAATGACAGGGGATAGGTACGAGCAGTACTTC
j_gene: TRBJ1-2; d_gene: NA; v_gene: TRBV6-5; abundance: NA; CDR3aa: CASSPPWVNYGYTF; CDR3nt: TGTGCCAGCAGCCCCCCGTGGGTTAACTATGGCTACACCTTC